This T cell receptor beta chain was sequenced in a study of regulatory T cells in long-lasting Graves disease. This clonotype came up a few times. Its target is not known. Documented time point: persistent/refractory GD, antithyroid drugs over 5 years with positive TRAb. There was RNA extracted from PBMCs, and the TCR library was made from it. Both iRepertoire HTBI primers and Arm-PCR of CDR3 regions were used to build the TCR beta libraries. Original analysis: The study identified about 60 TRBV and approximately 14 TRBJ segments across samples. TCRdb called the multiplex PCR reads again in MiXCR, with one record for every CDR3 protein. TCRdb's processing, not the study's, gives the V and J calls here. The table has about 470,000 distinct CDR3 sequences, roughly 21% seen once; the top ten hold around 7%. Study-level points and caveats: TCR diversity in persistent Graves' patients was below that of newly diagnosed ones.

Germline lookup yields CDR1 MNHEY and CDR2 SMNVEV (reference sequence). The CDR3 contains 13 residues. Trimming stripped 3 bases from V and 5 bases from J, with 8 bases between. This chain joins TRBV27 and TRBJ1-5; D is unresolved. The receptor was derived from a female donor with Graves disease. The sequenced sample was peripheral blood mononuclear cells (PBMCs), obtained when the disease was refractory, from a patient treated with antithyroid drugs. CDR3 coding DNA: TGTGCCAGCAGTTTTACCGCTGATCAGCCCCAGCATTTT. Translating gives CASSFTADQPQHF.